Listed below are T cell receptor beta chains from one sample, sequenced in a study of cytomegalovirus exposure and HLA in healthy donors. Repertoires were generated with immunoSEQ multiplex PCR, while TCRdb's copy carries only in-frame clones and drops some. The sample lists some 150,000 clones, 80% occurring once. The specimen sequenced was PBMCs. Every receptor here comes from a man aged 30 to 45 in good health and CMV-seronegative. Both conserved end residues are part of each CDR3. D genes are given only for firm matches. Clone size, where shown, is once, few, many, or a class for clones that have expanded.

cdr3_nt cdr3_aa v_call clone_size j_call d_call
TGTGCCTGGGCTACTAGCGACCAAGAGACCCAGTACTTC CAWATSDQETQYF TRBV30 . TRBJ2-5 TRBD2
TGTGCCAGCAGCGGCGGACAGGGGATCATCTATGGCTACACCTTC CASSGGQGIIYGYTF TRBV9 . TRBJ1-2 TRBD1
TGTGCCAGCAGTGTTCGCCCTCTGACTAGCGGTGCCGACAATGAGCAGTTCTTC CASSVRPLTSGADNEQFF TRBV6-4 . TRBJ2-1 TRBD2
TGTGCCAGCATCCGAGTGTCTCCCTACGAGCAGTACTTC CASIRVSPYEQYF TRBV2 once TRBJ2-7 .
TGTGCCAGCAGCTTAGCTAAGGACAGCCTTCAAGAGACCCAGTACTTC CASSLAKDSLQETQYF TRBV7-6 . TRBJ2-5 .
TGTGCCAGTAGTCCCTGGACAGGGGTAAACTATGGCTACACCTTC CASSPWTGVNYGYTF TRBV19 . TRBJ1-2 TRBD1
TGTGCCAGCCCGGAAGCTTTCTTT CASPEAFF TRBV7-9 . TRBJ1-1 .
TGTGCCACCAGCAGAGACAGACTAGCGGACTACAATGAGCAGTTCTTC CATSRDRLADYNEQFF TRBV15 . TRBJ2-1 TRBD2
TGTGCCAGCAGCTTAGGGCAGGCCAACAATCAGCCCCAGCATTTT CASSLGQANNQPQHF TRBV7-6 . TRBJ1-5 .
TGCGCCAGCAGCGCGGGGGTCAGCACAGATACGCAGTATTTT CASSAGVSTDTQYF TRBV5-1 once TRBJ2-3 TRBD2
TGTGCCAGCAGTTTGAATACAGGGAAGCCCCAGCATTTT CASSLNTGKPQHF TRBV6-5 . TRBJ1-5 .
TGTGCCAGCAGCGCCAACCCACGGGGCGGGGGGTACCAGCCCCAGCATTTT CASSANPRGGGYQPQHF TRBV7-8 . TRBJ1-5 .
TGTGCCAGCAGCAAAGGGGGCGGGCGAGAGACCCAGTACTTC CASSKGGGRETQYF TRBV9 few TRBJ2-5 TRBD1
TGTGCCAGCAGTTCCCATGAGGGAGCCAAAAACATTCAGTACTTC CASSSHEGAKNIQYF TRBV28 . TRBJ2-4 .
TGTGCCAGCACCTGGGGACAGGCCTACGAGCAGTACTTC CASTWGQAYEQYF TRBV7-9 . TRBJ2-7 TRBD1
TGTGCCAGCAGTCGAGAGGGACAGGGTCTCTACGAGCAGTACTTC CASSREGQGLYEQYF TRBV6-1 . TRBJ2-7 TRBD1
TGTGCCAGTAGTATCAGCTCTGGGGCCAACGTCCTGACTTTC CASSISSGANVLTF TRBV19 . TRBJ2-6 .
TGTGCCAGTAGTCCCTGGGCGGGAGGATTGGACACCGGGGAGCTGTTTTTT CASSPWAGGLDTGELFF TRBV19 . TRBJ2-2 TRBD2
TGTGCCAGCAGCAACCCGAGGCACAGGATCAGCTCCTACGAGCAGTACTTC CASSNPRHRISSYEQYF TRBV21-1 . TRBJ2-7 .
TGCGCCATCAGTGAGGCCAGGGACACCGGGGAGCTGTTTTTT CAISEARDTGELFF TRBV10-3 . TRBJ2-2 .
TGTGCCAGCAGCAGGGGGACCCCTGGAAACACCATATATTTT CASSRGTPGNTIYF TRBV6-5 . TRBJ1-3 TRBD1
TGTGCCAGCAGTTACTTCAGGGGCGCTGAAGCTTTCTTT CASSYFRGAEAFF TRBV6-5 . TRBJ1-1 .
TGTGCCAGCAGCTTACTCTCGGCCGGCAGGCGTTACTCTGGAAACACCATATATTTT CASSLLSAGRRYSGNTIYF TRBV7-8 . TRBJ1-3 .
TGTGCCAGCAGTTATTGGGGGCCTAATGAAAAACTGTTTTTT CASSYWGPNEKLFF TRBV6-6 . TRBJ1-4 .
TGTGCCAGCGCGGACTCTGCCTACGAGCAGTACTTC CASADSAYEQYF TRBV2 once TRBJ2-7 .
TGTGCCAGCAGCTTAGCCCCAGGGGGCCAGGAAGGCTACACCTTC CASSLAPGGQEGYTF TRBV7-2 once TRBJ1-2 TRBD1
TGTGCCACCAGCAGAGTAAGAATCCCGGACTCAGAGCAGTTCTTC CATSRVRIPDSEQFF TRBV15 . TRBJ2-1 .
TGTGCCAGCAGCTTAGTTCCAGAGGGCTACGAGCAGTACTTC CASSLVPEGYEQYF TRBV7-2 . TRBJ2-7 .
TGTGCCTGGGGGGGAGGCAATGAGCAGTTCTTC CAWGGGNEQFF TRBV30 . TRBJ2-1 .
TGCGCCAGCAGCCAAGATAGCACTAGCGGGGTTACCTACGAGCAGTACTTC CASSQDSTSGVTYEQYF TRBV4-3 . TRBJ2-7 TRBD2
TGTGCCAGCAGTTACTCCGTCGATACGCAGTATTTT CASSYSVDTQYF TRBV6-6 . TRBJ2-3 .
TGCGCCAGCAGCCACTGGGCCGCCTCCTACGAGCAGTACTTC CASSHWAASYEQYF TRBV4-1 . TRBJ2-7 .
TGCGCCAGCAGCTTGGGGGACAGGGGATTTTTAGCTTTCTTT CASSLGDRGFLAFF TRBV5-1 . TRBJ1-1 TRBD1
TGTGCCAGCAGCTCGTCCGGGACAGGGTATATCCATGAGCAGTTCTTC CASSSSGTGYIHEQFF TRBV7-9 . TRBJ2-1 TRBD1
TGTGCCAGCAGTTTGACAGGGCCCAACACTGAAGCTTTCTTT CASSLTGPNTEAFF TRBV27 . TRBJ1-1 TRBD1
TGCGCCAGCAGCTTGGTTCGACTAGCGGGAGGAAATGAGCAGTTCTTC CASSLVRLAGGNEQFF TRBV5-1 few TRBJ2-1 TRBD2
TGTGCCAGTAGCCTGGGTGGGCAGATACAAGAGACCCAGTACTTC CASSLGGQIQETQYF TRBV19 . TRBJ2-5 .
TGTGCCAGCAGCGTAGTCGGGGGGGCCGGGGAGCTGTTTTTT CASSVVGGAGELFF TRBV9 . TRBJ2-2 TRBD2
TGTGCCCTTGGCGGGAACATCTCTGGAAACACCATATATTTT CALGGNISGNTIYF TRBV10-3 . TRBJ1-3 .
TGTGCCAGCAGGCTCGAGGGACAGGCTTCCTATGGCTACACCTTC CASRLEGQASYGYTF TRBV2 . TRBJ1-2 TRBD1
TGTGCCAGCAGCCGACAGGGGGCCGCGGTCTGGTTCTTT CASSRQGAAVWFF TRBV5-8 . TRBJ1-1 TRBD1
TGTGCCAGCAGCTTAGGAGGCACAGATACGCAGTATTTT CASSLGGTDTQYF TRBV11-3 . TRBJ2-3 .
TGTGCCAGCAAATATCGGCAGGGCAATCAGCCCCAGCATTTT CASKYRQGNQPQHF TRBV2 . TRBJ1-5 .
TGTGCTACAGGGACTAGCGGGAGAGAGACCCAGTACTTC CATGTSGRETQYF TRBV6-1 . TRBJ2-5 TRBD2
TGTGCCAGCAGCAAGTCGCTAGCGGAGCGGTACGAGCAGTACTTC CASSKSLAERYEQYF TRBV6-6 . TRBJ2-7 TRBD2
TGTGCCAGCAGCCGCCGGGGGGATCAAGCTTTCTTT CASSRRGDQAFF TRBV5-6 . TRBJ1-1 .
TGTGCCAGCCACGAGGGGGCCCAGCCCCAGCATTTT CASHEGAQPQHF TRBV28 . TRBJ1-5 TRBD1
TGTGCCAGCGTCACGTTCGGGATGCCAAACAATGAGCAGTTCTTC CASVTFGMPNNEQFF TRBV6-1 . TRBJ2-1 .
TGCAGCGTTGAAGACCCAGTGACAGGGGAGAGCACTGAAGCTTTCTTT CSVEDPVTGESTEAFF TRBV29-1 medium-sized TRBJ1-1 TRBD1
TGTGCCAGCAGCTTAGGGCCTCGGGACACTGAAGCTTTCTTT CASSLGPRDTEAFF TRBV11-3 . TRBJ1-1 .
TGTGCCTGGAGCTGGGAGGCGGGTCAGCCCCAGCATTTT CAWSWEAGQPQHF TRBV30 . TRBJ1-5 .
TGCGCCAGCAGCTTGGCCGGGACTAGCGAAGCCTACGAGCAGTACTTC CASSLAGTSEAYEQYF TRBV5-1 . TRBJ2-7 TRBD2
TGTGCCAGCAGCAAAGACACTGGACAGATTAGCAATCAGCCCCAGCATTTT CASSKDTGQISNQPQHF TRBV28 . TRBJ1-5 .
TGTGCCAGCAGAGATTGGGACAGGGGATCGAACACTGAAGCTTTCTTT CASRDWDRGSNTEAFF TRBV27 . TRBJ1-1 TRBD1
TGTGCCAGCAGCATAAGCCAGAGGACAGTCCCCGCCTCCTACAATGAGCAGTTCTTC CASSISQRTVPASYNEQFF TRBV9 . TRBJ2-1 .
TGTGCCAGCAGCACGGGGGGGCGGCCTAATAATGAAAAACTGTTTTTT CASSTGGRPNNEKLFF TRBV5-4 few TRBJ1-4 .
TGTGCCAGCAGTTCGACCCCACGACTAGGGCAGTTCTTC CASSSTPRLGQFF TRBV28 . TRBJ2-1 .
TGTGCCAGCAGCTCTCCGGGACTAGCGTACCGAACCGGTGAGCAGTTCTTC CASSSPGLAYRTGEQFF TRBV5-6 once TRBJ2-1 TRBD2
TGTGCCAGCAGATTCACACAGGGGACAGATACGCAGTATTTT CASRFTQGTDTQYF TRBV6-5 once TRBJ2-3 TRBD1
TGTGCCAGCAGTGAGGGCATAATCTACGAGCAGTACTTC CASSEGIIYEQYF TRBV6-1 few TRBJ2-7 .